This is a list of T cell receptor beta chains from one sample in a study of blood T cell repertoires in COVID-19. Repertoires were generated with immunoSEQ multiplex PCR, while TCRdb's copy carries only in-frame clones and drops some. The table has 300,000 to 400,000 clones, around nine tenths seen once; the top ten hold about 2.9%. Sequences were obtained from peripheral blood. The receptors stem from a human donor in a cohort sampled during active COVID-19. The CDR3 runs from the conserved cysteine through the conserved F or W. A D gene is named only where the DNA matches it firmly. The size entry is marked missing in some rows and otherwise reads once, few, many or a size class.

j_call,v_call,clone_size,cdr3_length,d_call,cdr3_aa,cdr3_nt
TRBJ1-5,TRBV6-5,once,13,NA,CASNLDRNQPQHF,TGTGCCAGCAACCTCGACAGAAATCAGCCCCAGCATTTT
TRBJ2-3,TRBV4-1,NA,18,TRBD2,CASSQELLAGEVTDTQYF,TGCGCCAGCAGCCAAGAGCTGCTAGCGGGAGAAGTCACAGATACGCAGTATTTT
TRBJ1-1,TRBV5-4,NA,14,NA,CASSSGGLGTEAFF,TGTGCCAGCAGCTCGGGAGGGTTGGGCACTGAAGCTTTCTTT
TRBJ2-6,TRBV19,NA,18,TRBD2,CASTLLASGPPGANVLTF,TGTGCCAGTACCCTTCTGGCTAGCGGACCACCTGGGGCCAACGTCCTGACTTTC
TRBJ2-1,TRBV5-6,once,15,NA,CASSPTPIAMYEQFF,TGTGCCAGCAGCCCGACCCCAATAGCGATGTATGAGCAGTTCTTC
TRBJ1-6,TRBV11-2,NA,15,TRBD1,CASRPLQGASPPLHF,TGTGCCAGCAGACCTCTGCAGGGGGCCTCCCCACCCCTCCACTTT
TRBJ2-5,TRBV10-3,once,16,NA,CAISESLGGRQETQYF,TGTGCCATCAGTGAGTCATTGGGGGGGCGCCAAGAGACCCAGTACTTC
TRBJ2-3,TRBV28,NA,14,TRBD2,CASSLERESDTQYF,TGTGCCAGCAGCCTGGAGCGGGAGTCGGATACGCAGTATTTT
TRBJ2-1,TRBV7-6,NA,14,TRBD2,CASSLGLAYNEQFF,TGTGCCAGCAGCTTAGGACTAGCGTACAATGAGCAGTTCTTC
TRBJ2-7,TRBV10-3,NA,14,NA,CAISQEGTAYEQYF,TGTGCCATCAGCCAAGAGGGCACCGCCTACGAGCAGTACTTC
TRBJ2-2,TRBV2,NA,14,NA,CASSTGQNTGELFF,TGTGCCAGCAGTACAGGGCAGAACACCGGGGAGCTGTTTTTT
TRBJ2-7,TRBV9,NA,14,TRBD1,CASSLRTGPYEQYF,TGTGCCAGCAGCTTACGGACAGGGCCCTACGAGCAGTACTTC
TRBJ1-1,TRBV6-1,NA,14,TRBD1,CASSDPTGGTKAFF,TGTGCCAGCAGTGATCCTACAGGGGGCACTAAAGCTTTCTTT
TRBJ2-3,TRBV7-8,NA,14,NA,CASSQRTGTDTQYF,TGTGCCAGCAGCCAACGGACTGGCACAGATACGCAGTATTTT
TRBJ2-1,TRBV27,NA,13,TRBD1,CASRQGYYNEQFF,TGTGCCAGCCGACAGGGATACTACAATGAGCAGTTCTTC
TRBJ2-7,TRBV4-1,NA,13,NA,CASSQERSGEQYF,TGCGCCAGCAGCCAAGAACGGTCGGGGGAGCAGTACTTC
TRBJ1-4,TRBV4-2,NA,16,NA,CASSQGQRPFREKLFF,TGTGCCAGCAGCCAAGGACAGCGTCCCTTTAGGGAAAAACTGTTTTTT
TRBJ1-1,TRBV6-5,NA,14,TRBD1,CASSRTGVGTEAFF,TGTGCCAGCAGTCGTACAGGGGTAGGTACTGAAGCTTTCTTT
TRBJ1-2,TRBV5-6,NA,15,TRBD1,CASSPQQGRRYGYTF,TGTGCCAGCAGCCCTCAACAGGGGCGTAGGTATGGCTACACCTTC
TRBJ2-3,TRBV27,NA,19,TRBD2,CASASGLAGGPQNIDTQYF,TGTGCCTCGGCTTCGGGGCTAGCGGGAGGACCTCAAAATATAGATACGCAGTATTTT
TRBJ1-6,TRBV5-4,NA,16,TRBD1,CASSLAVAGGGSPLHF,TGTGCCAGCAGCTTGGCCGTGGCAGGGGGTGGATCACCCCTCCACTTT
TRBJ1-5,TRBV25-1,NA,14,NA,CASSDPRVGQPQHF,TGTGCCAGCAGTGACCCGAGGGTCGGCCAGCCCCAGCATTTT
TRBJ2-3,TRBV15,NA,16,NA,CATTPGWRRSTDTQYF,TGTGCCACCACCCCGGGATGGCGGCGGAGCACAGATACGCAGTATTTT
TRBJ1-2,TRBV19,NA,14,NA,CASTFALAVDGYTF,TGTGCCAGTACCTTCGCACTGGCGGTGGATGGCTACACCTTC
TRBJ1-4,TRBV19,NA,12,TRBD1,CASSILGGTAIF,TGTGCCAGTAGTATACTTGGCGGGACAGCGATTTTT
TRBJ2-1,TRBV18,NA,18,TRBD2,CASSSNTGTSGSYNEQFF,TGTGCCAGCTCATCCAACACCGGGACTAGCGGTTCCTACAATGAGCAGTTCTTC
TRBJ1-2,TRBV5-4,NA,13,NA,CASSSEGGYGYTF,TGTGCCAGCAGCTCAGAAGGGGGCTATGGCTACACCTTC
TRBJ2-1,TRBV20-1,NA,17,NA,CSASGSFWTESYNEQFF,TGCAGTGCTAGTGGAAGTTTCTGGACAGAGAGCTACAATGAGCAGTTCTTC
TRBJ2-3,TRBV2,NA,15,NA,CASSEAEGLTNTQYF,TGTGCCAGCAGTGAAGCGGAGGGTCTTACAAATACGCAGTATTTT
TRBJ2-3,TRBV7-3,NA,13,NA,CASGEPGADTQYF,TGTGCCAGCGGTGAACCTGGGGCTGATACGCAGTATTTT
TRBJ2-7,TRBV9,NA,15,TRBD1,CASSVGTGGRYEQYF,TGTGCCAGCAGCGTAGGGACAGGGGGTAGGTACGAGCAGTACTTC
TRBJ2-2,TRBV7-3,NA,16,TRBD1,CASSPLRDRDTGELFF,TGTGCCAGCAGCCCACTCCGGGACAGGGACACCGGGGAGCTGTTTTTT
TRBJ1-6,TRBV6-5,NA,15,NA,CASSLGTMGNSPLHF,TGTGCCAGCAGTTTAGGGACTATGGGGAATTCACCCCTCCACTTT
TRBJ2-7,TRBV6-5,NA,13,TRBD2,CASSLAGNYEQYF,TGTGCCAGCAGCCTAGCGGGCAACTACGAGCAGTACTTC
TRBJ2-3,TRBV24-1,NA,16,TRBD1,CATSDLGGQSTDTQYF,TGTGCCACCAGTGATTTGGGGGGACAGAGCACAGATACGCAGTATTTT
TRBJ2-5,TRBV30,NA,18,TRBD2,CAWSVGLAGFSGQETQYF,TGTGCCTGGAGTGTTGGACTAGCGGGATTTTCGGGCCAAGAGACCCAGTACTTC
TRBJ1-2,TRBV3-1/TRBV3-2,once,16,TRBD1,CASSPMPGQVNYGYTF,TGTGCCAGCAGCCCGATGCCGGGACAGGTGAACTATGGCTACACCTTC
TRBJ2-5,TRBV5-4,NA,15,TRBD2,CASSLPGGDQETQYF,TGTGCCAGCAGCTTGCCCGGGGGGGACCAAGAGACCCAGTACTTC
TRBJ1-1,TRBV5-1,NA,13,NA,CASSSQGNTEAFF,TGCGCCAGCAGCTCCCAGGGGAACACTGAAGCTTTCTTT
TRBJ1-1,TRBV6-1,NA,13,NA,CASSEISRDEAFF,TGTGCCAGCAGTGAAATAAGTCGGGATGAAGCTTTCTTT
TRBJ1-1,TRBV2,once,13,NA,CASSDRVRAEAFF,TGTGCCAGCAGTGACAGGGTACGGGCTGAAGCTTTCTTT
TRBJ2-2,TRBV5-1,NA,16,TRBD2,CASSPGTSADTGELFF,TGCGCCAGCAGTCCCGGGACTAGCGCAGACACCGGGGAGCTGTTTTTT